Each of the 19 T cell receptor beta chains below was sequenced from the same sample in a study of a mutant IDH1 vaccine in newly diagnosed glioma. The time point is: week 35, safety follow-up. Alongside topical imiquimod, each dose of vaccine comprised 300 ug of mutant IDH1 20-mer peptide. Sequencing was performed with immunoSEQ multiplex PCR; in TCRdb, only in-frame clones are kept and a portion is missing. The data show about 46,000 clones, 80% to 95% seen once. For these TCRs, the target antigens are not known. The sequencing used PBMCs, collected from a glioma patient whose treatment included an IDH1 peptide vaccine. The receptors were gathered from a man aged 50 to 60 with glioma.

The chain employs TRBV10-3 and TRBJ1-5; TRBD1 might be the D (5 bases). CDR3 length: 14 amino acids. Germline CDR1 and CDR2: ENHRY and SYGVKD. V dropped 4 bases and J dropped 0 bases, with 7 bases sitting between them. The CDR3 coding sequence is TGTGCCATCAGTGCGGACACTAGCAATCAGCCCCAGCATTTT. Translation gives CAISADTSNQPQHF.

CDR3 residues: CASSFIGSDGYTF. Here the CDR3 DNA reads TGTGCCAGCAGTTTCATAGGATCTGATGGCTACACCTTC. V gene TRBV27 combines with J gene TRBJ1-2; unclear D gene. The CDR3 has 13 amino acids. Trimming stripped 3 bases from V and 6 bases from J, with 11 bases between. Per germline, CDR1 MNHEY and CDR2 SMNVEV (reference sequence).

The rearrangement joins TRBV5-8 to TRBJ1-2; a weak D match, TRBD1 (5 bases). Trimming removed 1 base from V and 2 bases from J, with 12 bases in between. Germline loops: CDR1 SGHTS, CDR2 YDEGEE. The CDR3 totals 15 residues. The CDR3 reads CASSLWGRANYGYTF. CDR3 DNA: TGTGCCAGCAGCTTGTGGGGACGGGCCAACTATGGCTACACCTTC.

This clone was recorded only once. This rearrangement joins TRBV5-1 to TRBJ2-5; D assignment may be TRBD1 or TRBD2 (5 bases each). Trimming shortened V by 0 bases and J by 5 bases, and 11 bases separated the two germline ends. The CDR3 has 14 residues. CDR1 SGHRS and CDR2 YFSETQ come from the germline V gene. In nucleotides, the CDR3 is TGCGCCAGCAGCTTGGGGTCAGGGAGTGAGACCCAGTACTTC. As protein: CASSLGSGSETQYF. Supplemented by reference TRBV5-1 and TRBJ2-5, the full variable domain reads KAGVTQTPRYLIKTRGQQVTLSCSPISGHRSVSWYQQTPGQGLQFLFEYFSETQRNKGNFPGRFSGRQFSNSRSEMNVSTLELGDSALYLCASSLGSGSETQYFGPGTRLLVL.

The V and J genes are TRBV9 and TRBJ1-5; maybe TRBD1 (5 bases). From germline, CDR1 is SGDLS and CDR2 YYNGEE. The CDR3 length is 15 residues. Trimming took off 0 bases at V and 0 bases at J, with 7 bases between the two ends. The CDR3 coding sequence is TGTGCCAGCAGCGTAGAGGGGCATAGCAATCAGCCCCAGCATTTT. This codes for CASSVEGHSNQPQHF.

The V gene is TRBV6-5, the J gene TRBJ1-2; perhaps TRBD1 as D (6 bases). The CDR3 sequence is 15 residues long. CDR1 is MNHEY and CDR2 is SVGAGI in the germline V gene. The ends were cut back, 6 bases at V and 0 bases at J, with 14 bases in the middle. The CDR3 DNA sequence: TGTGCCAGCAGCCAATCGGGGGCGCCTAACTATGGCTACACCTTC. The encoded protein is CASSQSGAPNYGYTF.

The chain couples TRBV6-6 to TRBJ2-7, with D unresolved. The V and J ends lost 6 bases and 6 bases respectively, with 6 bases between them. The CDR3 has 10 amino acids. Per germline, CDR1 MNHNY and CDR2 SVGAGI (reference sequence). The CDR3 is CASRDGEQYF. The DNA of the CDR3 is TGTGCCAGCAGGGACGGCGAGCAGTACTTC.

The gene calls are TRBV7-9 and TRBJ2-5; D may be TRBD2 (5 bases). Germline CDR1 SEHNR, CDR2 FQNEAQ (reference sequence). Trimming stripped 5 bases from V and 8 bases from J, with 24 bases between. This CDR3 is 16 amino acids long. The CDR3 loop is CASSPQSVRASLTQYF. The CDR3 DNA reads as TGTGCCAGCAGCCCCCAATCGGTCCGGGCTAGCTTAACCCAGTACTTC.

The rearrangement uses TRBV5-1 and TRBJ2-6, with 11 positions matching TRBD1. The germline V gene encodes CDR1 SGHRS and CDR2 YFSETQ. The CDR3 sequence is 19 residues long. With V trimmed by 4 bases and J by 0 bases, 9 bases remained unmatched. In DNA form, the CDR3 reads TGCGCCAGCAGCCTCGTAGGACAGGGGGCATACTCTGGGGCCAACGTCCTGACTTTC. It codes for CASSLVGQGAYSGANVLTF.

The chain employs TRBV5-6 and TRBJ1-6; TRBD1 matches 7 bases. CDR1 is SGHDT and CDR2 is YYEEEE in the germline V gene. V trimming: 1 base; J trimming: 6 bases; junction bases outside the gene matches: 10. The CDR3 runs to 17 residues. The CDR3 loop reads CASSLWAQGVGNSPLHF. As DNA, the CDR3 is TGTGCCAGCAGCTTGTGGGCGCAGGGGGTTGGTAATTCACCCCTCCACTTT. The entire variable domain, with the rest obtained from reference TRBV5-6 and TRBJ1-6, is as follows: DAGVTQSPTHLIKTRGQQVTLRCSPKSGHDTVSWYQQALGQGPQFIFQYYEEEERQRGNFPDRFSGHQFPNYSSELNVNALLLGDSALYLCASSLWAQGVGNSPLHFGNGTRLTVT.

V is TRBV4-2 and J is TRBJ1-6; D unresolved. V was clipped by 0 bases and J by 7 bases, with 13 bases between them. CDR1 is LGHNA, CDR2 YNFKEQ, per germline. The CDR3 is 16 residues long. CDR3 bases: TGTGCCAGCAGCCAAGATCTGGGGAGGACGAATTCACCCCTCCACTTT. This sequence encodes CASSQDLGRTNSPLHF.

The CDR3 is CASSRLAGGPSEQFF. In DNA form, the CDR3 reads TGCGCCAGCAGCCGACTAGCGGGGGGGCCGAGTGAGCAGTTCTTC. The chain is built from TRBV4-1 and TRBJ2-1; 14 nucleotides agree with TRBD2. The junction had 5 bases not matched to a gene; V was cut back by 4 bases and J by 9 bases. This CDR3 has 15 residues. Germline V gene sequence: CDR1 MGHRA, CDR2 YSYEKL.

The rearrangement links TRBV11-2 to TRBJ1-3, with 11 bases fitting TRBD1. The CDR3 is made up of 15 amino acids. Trimming removed 4 bases from V and 4 bases from J; junction bases left unmatched: 3. Germline assignment: CDR1 SGHAT and CDR2 FQNNGV. Here the CDR3 DNA reads TGTGCCAGCAGCTCGGACAGGGGGCAGGGAAACACCATATATTTT. The encoded protein is CASSSDRGQGNTIYF.

This rearrangement joins TRBV11-2 to TRBJ2-7; 10 bases map to TRBD2. Per the germline V gene, CDR1 is SGHAT and CDR2 is FQNNGV. CDR3 length: 18 amino acids. Unmatched junction bases numbered 15, after V lost 4 bases and J lost 3 bases. The CDR3 region is CASSSISRTSGTGYEQYF. The CDR3 DNA reads as TGTGCCAGCAGCTCGATATCTCGGACTAGCGGAACAGGCTACGAGCAGTACTTC.

V and J are TRBV28 and TRBJ1-1; 9 bases line up with TRBD1. The germline V gene has CDR1 MDHEN and CDR2 SYDVKM. Trimming took 5 bases from V and 2 from J; bases not matched to a gene: 9. There are 16 residues in the CDR3. DNA of the CDR3: TGTGCCAGCAGTCCTCGGGGACAGGGATTAAACACTGAAGCTTTCTTT. Residues: CASSPRGQGLNTEAFF.

The chain is built from TRBV18 and TRBJ1-1, with 7 positions matching TRBD1. Germline CDR1 KGHSH, CDR2 LQKENI. Unmatched junction bases numbered 7, after V lost 3 bases and J lost 3 bases. The CDR3 length is 15 residues. CDR3 sequence (DNA): TGTGCCAGCTCACCGCGGACAGGAGGGGACACTGAAGCTTTCTTT. Translated, it gives CASSPRTGGDTEAFF.

The V call is TRBV7-2, the J call TRBJ1-6; D gene unclear. The CDR3 sequence is 13 residues long. Trimming pared 5 bases from V and 5 bases from J, leaving 7 bases between. The V gene's germline CDR1 is SGHTA and CDR2 FQGNSA. CDR3 amino acids: CASSRGNNSPLHF. The CDR3 bases are TGTGCCAGCAGCCGGGGTAATAATTCACCCCTCCACTTT.

The V gene is TRBV9, the J gene TRBJ1-5, with unresolved D. Trimming removed 0 bases at V and 6 bases at J, with 7 bases between. This CDR3 spans 13 amino acids. The V gene's germline CDR1 is SGDLS and CDR2 YYNGEE. CDR3 sequence: CASSVGTSQPQHF. CDR3 nucleotides: TGTGCCAGCAGCGTAGGGACTAGTCAGCCCCAGCATTTT.

The chain carries TRBV5-4 and TRBJ2-4; no firm D call. The V gene lost 0 bases and the J gene lost 1 base, with 11 bases spanning the gap. Germline V gene lookup returns CDR1 SGHNT and CDR2 YYREEE (reference sequence). This CDR3 comprises 16 residues. The CDR3 nucleotides read TGTGCCAGCAGCTTGGTGGGGTTCGGGGCCAAAAACATTCAGTACTTC. It encodes CASSLVGFGAKNIQYF.